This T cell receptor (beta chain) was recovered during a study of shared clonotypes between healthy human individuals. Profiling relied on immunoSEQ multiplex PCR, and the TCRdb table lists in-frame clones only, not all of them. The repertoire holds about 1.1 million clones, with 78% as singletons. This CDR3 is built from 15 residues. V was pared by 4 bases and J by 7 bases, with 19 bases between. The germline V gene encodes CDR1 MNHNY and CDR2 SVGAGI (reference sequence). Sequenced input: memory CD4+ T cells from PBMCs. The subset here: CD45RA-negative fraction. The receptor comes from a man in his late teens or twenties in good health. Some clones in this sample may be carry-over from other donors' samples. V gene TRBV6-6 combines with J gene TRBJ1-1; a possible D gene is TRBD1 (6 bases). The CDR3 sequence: CASSSLLQGLGEAFF. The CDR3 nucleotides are TGTGCCAGCAGTTCTCTGCTACAGGGACTCGGTGAAGCTTTCTTT.